At least ten counts were recorded for the clone carrying this TCR beta chain. Its specificity is unknown. The data belong to a study of response to subunit inactivated influenza vaccine. V lost 1 base to trimming and J lost 2 bases, with 15 bases between them. Germline V gene lookup returns CDR1 LGHDT and CDR2 YNNKEL (reference sequence). CDR3 length equals 16 residues. MiXCR was run by TCRdb on the RT-PCR reads, yielding one entry per CDR3 protein. This sample carries hundreds of thousands of distinct CDR3 sequences, about a sixth of them seen once, and the ten largest clones take around 10%. Study-level points and caveats: Authors suggested each seasonal influenza vaccination recruits few new T cells.

Source: PBMCs from blood, taken 11 to 12 days after vaccination. This clonotype was obtained from a man over 45 who received an inactivated influenza vaccine. V gene TRBV3-1 combines with J gene TRBJ2-7; D possibly corresponds to TRBD2 (5 bases). The CDR3 DNA sequence: TGTGCCAGCAGCCAAGTCCATCGGGGATTTACCTACGAGCAGTACTTC. This encodes CASSQVHRGFTYEQYF.